This is a list of T cell receptor beta chains from one sample in a study of T cell repertoires in cytomegalovirus infection. MiXCR was run by TCRdb on the reads, yielding one entry per CDR3 protein. In the table there are roughly 300,000 distinct CDR3 sequences, roughly 24% of which are singletons. Source material: PBMCs. All receptors come from a human donor in good health (CMV status not recorded). Some clones in this sample may be carry-over from other donors' samples. CDR3s include the opening cysteine and the closing phenylalanine or tryptophan. Fields, in order: clone size, D gene, J gene, V gene, CDR3 length, CDR3 DNA, CDR3 protein. The D gene is left open where the match is weak. Clone sizes are given selectively: once, few, many, or a class where the clone is expanded.

clone_size: many
d_call: TRBD1
j_call: TRBJ1-1
v_call: TRBV7-2
cdr3_length: 16
cdr3_nt: TGTGCCAGCAGCTTAGACCGGGCCAGGGGGCGGACTGAAGCTTTCTTT
cdr3_aa: CASSLDRARGRTEAFF

clone_size: .
d_call: .
j_call: TRBJ1-2
v_call: TRBV7-2
cdr3_length: 11
cdr3_nt: TGTGCCAGCAGCTTACTTTATGGCTACACCTTC
cdr3_aa: CASSLLYGYTF

clone_size: many
d_call: .
j_call: TRBJ1-6
v_call: TRBV12-5
cdr3_length: 15
cdr3_nt: TGTGCTAGTGGGAAAACAGAGATTTATAATTCACCCCTCCACTTT
cdr3_aa: CASGKTEIYNSPLHF

clone_size: few
d_call: .
j_call: TRBJ2-5
v_call: TRBV18
cdr3_length: 12
cdr3_nt: TGTGCCAGCTCGGGAGGCCGAGAGACCCAGTACTTC
cdr3_aa: CASSGGRETQYF

clone_size: few
d_call: TRBD1
j_call: TRBJ2-5
v_call: TRBV5-1
cdr3_length: 13
cdr3_nt: TGCGCCAGCGGGACAGCAAACCAAGAGACCCAGTACTTC
cdr3_aa: CASGTANQETQYF

clone_size: .
d_call: .
j_call: TRBJ1-1
v_call: TRBV7-2
cdr3_length: 13
cdr3_nt: TGTGCCAGCAGCTTAGCGGTACCCCCTGAAGCTTTCTTT
cdr3_aa: CASSLAVPPEAFF

clone_size: few
d_call: .
j_call: TRBJ1-3
v_call: TRBV19
cdr3_length: 11
cdr3_nt: TGTGCCAGTAGCATCCAGACGCGACACTATTTT
cdr3_aa: CASSIQTRHYF

clone_size: .
d_call: .
j_call: TRBJ2-7
v_call: TRBV29-1
cdr3_length: 12
cdr3_nt: TGCAGCGTTGGTCGGCTAGTCCACGAGCAGTACTTC
cdr3_aa: CSVGRLVHEQYF

clone_size: many
d_call: .
j_call: TRBJ2-2
v_call: TRBV7-2
cdr3_length: 17
cdr3_nt: TGTGCCAGCAGCCCTCGGGGACACCTTAAGAACACCGGGGAGCTGTTTTTT
cdr3_aa: CASSPRGHLKNTGELFF

clone_size: .
d_call: .
j_call: TRBJ2-5
v_call: TRBV6-1
cdr3_length: 14
cdr3_nt: TGTGCCAGCAGTGAAGTTAGGGTATTGGAGACCCAGTACTTC
cdr3_aa: CASSEVRVLETQYF

clone_size: many
d_call: TRBD1
j_call: TRBJ1-2
v_call: TRBV7-2
cdr3_length: 13
cdr3_nt: TGTGCCAGCAGCGTAGGACAGGGCAGTGGCTACACCTTC
cdr3_aa: CASSVGQGSGYTF

clone_size: .
d_call: TRBD1
j_call: TRBJ1-5
v_call: TRBV20-1
cdr3_length: 14
cdr3_nt: TGCAGTGCTGGGGGGGACAGCCTCAATCAGCCCCAGCATTTT
cdr3_aa: CSAGGDSLNQPQHF

clone_size: .
d_call: .
j_call: TRBJ1-1
v_call: TRBV2
cdr3_length: 14
cdr3_nt: TGTGCCAGCAGTGACAGAATACCGAACACTGAAGCTTTCTTT
cdr3_aa: CASSDRIPNTEAFF

clone_size: .
d_call: TRBD1
j_call: TRBJ2-5
v_call: TRBV14
cdr3_length: 15
cdr3_nt: TGTGCCAGCAGCCAAGATATCCAGGGGGATGAGACCCAGTACTTC
cdr3_aa: CASSQDIQGDETQYF

clone_size: few
d_call: .
j_call: TRBJ1-4
v_call: TRBV27
cdr3_length: 15
cdr3_nt: TGTGCCAGCAGTCTACCGACAGCTCTTAATGAAAAACTGTTTTTT
cdr3_aa: CASSLPTALNEKLFF

clone_size: many
d_call: .
j_call: TRBJ1-3
v_call: TRBV7-2
cdr3_length: 15
cdr3_nt: TGTGCCAGCAGCTTAGACGGTTTTTGGAGAAACACCATATATTTT
cdr3_aa: CASSLDGFWRNTIYF

clone_size: .
d_call: .
j_call: TRBJ1-5
v_call: TRBV28
cdr3_length: 15
cdr3_nt: TGTGCCAGCAGTGTAACAGGGAGGAGCAATCAGCCCCAGCATTTT
cdr3_aa: CASSVTGRSNQPQHF

clone_size: .
d_call: TRBD2
j_call: TRBJ2-3
v_call: TRBV5-1
cdr3_length: 17
cdr3_nt: TGCGCCAGCAGCACCGGGACTAGCGGGAGGGCCCGAGATACGCAGTATTTT
cdr3_aa: CASSTGTSGRARDTQYF

clone_size: .
d_call: TRBD2
j_call: TRBJ2-1
v_call: TRBV29-1
cdr3_length: 12
cdr3_nt: TGCAGCGTTACTAGCGGTTACAATGAGCAGTTCTTC
cdr3_aa: CSVTSGYNEQFF

clone_size: many
d_call: TRBD2
j_call: TRBJ2-1
v_call: TRBV6-2/TRBV6-3
cdr3_length: 16
cdr3_nt: TGTGCCAGCAGCCAAACCGAGCGGGGGTCCTACAATGAGCAGTTCTTC
cdr3_aa: CASSQTERGSYNEQFF

clone_size: many
d_call: TRBD2
j_call: TRBJ2-1
v_call: TRBV12-3/TRBV12-4
cdr3_length: 15
cdr3_nt: TGTGCCAGCAGTTTAGCGCTCAGCGGGGTAAATGAGCAGTTCTTC
cdr3_aa: CASSLALSGVNEQFF

clone_size: few
d_call: .
j_call: TRBJ2-6
v_call: TRBV11-1
cdr3_length: 15
cdr3_nt: TGTGCCAGCAGCTTATCCCGAGGTGGGGCCAACGTCCTGACTTTC
cdr3_aa: CASSLSRGGANVLTF

clone_size: many
d_call: .
j_call: TRBJ2-5
v_call: TRBV7-2
cdr3_length: 13
cdr3_nt: TGTGCCAGCAGCTCCGGGAATTGGGAGACCCAGTACTTC
cdr3_aa: CASSSGNWETQYF

clone_size: .
d_call: .
j_call: TRBJ1-2
v_call: TRBV5-4
cdr3_length: 15
cdr3_nt: TGTGCCAGCAGCTTGGCTGGGGCGGGGTTCTATGGCTACACCTTC
cdr3_aa: CASSLAGAGFYGYTF

clone_size: few
d_call: .
j_call: TRBJ1-1
v_call: TRBV7-2
cdr3_length: 13
cdr3_nt: TGTGCCAGCAGCTTAACGGTTCAGGGAGAAGCTTTCTTT
cdr3_aa: CASSLTVQGEAFF

clone_size: many
d_call: TRBD2
j_call: TRBJ2-1
v_call: TRBV27
cdr3_length: 17
cdr3_nt: TGTGCCAGCAGGGGGCGAGGTGCGGCGGGAGCTAGGAATGAGCAGTTCTTC
cdr3_aa: CASRGRGAAGARNEQFF

clone_size: .
d_call: TRBD2
j_call: TRBJ2-7
v_call: TRBV19
cdr3_length: 14
cdr3_nt: TGTGCCAGTAGTGGGCTAGCGGGAGCCCACGAGCAGTACTTC
cdr3_aa: CASSGLAGAHEQYF

clone_size: .
d_call: .
j_call: TRBJ2-1
v_call: TRBV2
cdr3_length: 18
cdr3_nt: TGTGCCAGCAGGAAGAGGATAAAGGGGACACCAGGGTACAATGAGCAGTTCTTC
cdr3_aa: CASRKRIKGTPGYNEQFF

clone_size: .
d_call: .
j_call: TRBJ2-3
v_call: TRBV10-3
cdr3_length: 15
cdr3_nt: TGTGCCATCAGTGAGACTTACCCTCCGGGGGATACGCAGTATTTT
cdr3_aa: CAISETYPPGDTQYF

clone_size: .
d_call: TRBD1
j_call: TRBJ1-5
v_call: TRBV28
cdr3_length: 15
cdr3_nt: TGTGCCAGCAGGTTACAGGGGTATAAAGATCAGCCCCAGCATTTT
cdr3_aa: CASRLQGYKDQPQHF

clone_size: .
d_call: TRBD2
j_call: TRBJ2-7
v_call: TRBV20-1
cdr3_length: 15
cdr3_nt: TGCAGTGCTAGAGCTGCTAGCGGGGGGGCCTACGAGCAGTACTTC
cdr3_aa: CSARAASGGAYEQYF

clone_size: few
d_call: .
j_call: TRBJ2-7
v_call: TRBV28
cdr3_length: 13
cdr3_nt: TGTGCCAGCAGCGTAACTACCTCCTACGAGCAGTACTTC
cdr3_aa: CASSVTTSYEQYF

clone_size: .
d_call: TRBD1
j_call: TRBJ2-1
v_call: TRBV19
cdr3_length: 15
cdr3_nt: TGTGCCAGTAGTTCACCGGGACAGGGCCACAATGAGCAGTTCTTC
cdr3_aa: CASSSPGQGHNEQFF

clone_size: .
d_call: .
j_call: TRBJ2-1
v_call: TRBV6-5
cdr3_length: 16
cdr3_nt: TGTGCCAGCAGTTACTCAGGGTCTGGGTCCTACAATGAGCAGTTCTTC
cdr3_aa: CASSYSGSGSYNEQFF

clone_size: .
d_call: .
j_call: TRBJ1-1
v_call: TRBV27
cdr3_length: 16
cdr3_nt: TGTGCCAGCAGTTTATTTTTCGGGGCGGCGGTCACTGAAGCTTTCTTT
cdr3_aa: CASSLFFGAAVTEAFF

clone_size: .
d_call: TRBD1
j_call: TRBJ1-5
v_call: TRBV6-5
cdr3_length: 15
cdr3_nt: TGTGCCAGCAGTACAGGGGCCTATAGCAATCAGCCCCAGCATTTT
cdr3_aa: CASSTGAYSNQPQHF

clone_size: once
d_call: TRBD2
j_call: TRBJ2-1
v_call: TRBV10-3
cdr3_length: 15
cdr3_nt: TGTGCCATCAGTGAGGTAGCGGGAGCCAGAAATGAGCAGTTCTTC
cdr3_aa: CAISEVAGARNEQFF

clone_size: .
d_call: TRBD2
j_call: TRBJ2-3
v_call: TRBV29-1
cdr3_length: 16
cdr3_nt: TGCAGCGCTGCCGGATTAGCGGGGGGGACGGCAGATACGCAGGATTTT
cdr3_aa: CSAAGLAGGTADTQDF

clone_size: many
d_call: .
j_call: TRBJ2-7
v_call: TRBV7-2
cdr3_length: 13
cdr3_nt: TGTGCCAGCAGCTTACAACTATTCAACGAGCAGTACTTC
cdr3_aa: CASSLQLFNEQYF

clone_size: .
d_call: .
j_call: TRBJ2-7
v_call: TRBV28
cdr3_length: 12
cdr3_nt: TGTGCCAGCAGTTCCCGCAGGGACGAGCAGTACTTC
cdr3_aa: CASSSRRDEQYF

clone_size: .
d_call: .
j_call: TRBJ2-3
v_call: TRBV10-3
cdr3_length: 14
cdr3_nt: TGTGCCATCAGTGAGCGCAGGGACACAGATACGCAGTATTTT
cdr3_aa: CAISERRDTDTQYF

clone_size: .
d_call: .
j_call: TRBJ1-6
v_call: TRBV5-6
cdr3_length: 18
cdr3_nt: TGTGCCAGCAGCTGGGGAGGCGCGGGGCACTCCTATAATTCACCCCTCCACTTT
cdr3_aa: CASSWGGAGHSYNSPLHF

clone_size: few
d_call: .
j_call: TRBJ1-6
v_call: TRBV4-2
cdr3_length: 15
cdr3_nt: TGTGCCAGCAGCCAAGGAGTAATAGGGCGGTCACCCCTCCACTTT
cdr3_aa: CASSQGVIGRSPLHF

clone_size: .
d_call: TRBD1
j_call: TRBJ2-4
v_call: TRBV9
cdr3_length: 13
cdr3_nt: TGTGCCAGCAGCGTTGGGACAGGTCATGTTCAGTACTTC
cdr3_aa: CASSVGTGHVQYF

clone_size: .
d_call: TRBD1
j_call: TRBJ1-4
v_call: TRBV6-5
cdr3_length: 15
cdr3_nt: TGTGCCAGCATGGGCAGGGGGCGTCCTAATGAAAAACTGTTTTTT
cdr3_aa: CASMGRGRPNEKLFF

clone_size: few
d_call: .
j_call: TRBJ1-5
v_call: TRBV19
cdr3_length: 12
cdr3_nt: TGTGCCAGTAGTCCGGTTGGTCAGCCCCAGCATTTT
cdr3_aa: CASSPVGQPQHF

clone_size: many
d_call: .
j_call: TRBJ2-3
v_call: TRBV7-6
cdr3_length: 16
cdr3_nt: TGTGCCAGCAGCCTTTTCTCGGCGGGGAGTGCGGATACGCAGTATTTT
cdr3_aa: CASSLFSAGSADTQYF

clone_size: .
d_call: TRBD2
j_call: TRBJ2-7
v_call: TRBV7-2
cdr3_length: 15
cdr3_nt: TGTGCCAGCAGCAAGGGACTAGCGGGAGTTGACGAGCAGTACTTC
cdr3_aa: CASSKGLAGVDEQYF

clone_size: few
d_call: .
j_call: TRBJ2-1
v_call: TRBV9
cdr3_length: 16
cdr3_nt: TGTGCCAGCAGCGGGGGCGGGACACTAAGGAACAATGAGCAGTTCTTC
cdr3_aa: CASSGGGTLRNNEQFF

clone_size: once
d_call: TRBD1
j_call: TRBJ2-7
v_call: TRBV7-2
cdr3_length: 18
cdr3_nt: TGTGCCAGCAGGCCGGACAGGGGGCGGGGTGGGGGATCCTACGAGCAGTACTTC
cdr3_aa: CASRPDRGRGGGSYEQYF

clone_size: few
d_call: TRBD2
j_call: TRBJ2-5
v_call: TRBV20-1
cdr3_length: 13
cdr3_nt: TGCAGTGCTTTACTAGCGGGAGACGAGACCCAGTACTTC
cdr3_aa: CSALLAGDETQYF

clone_size: few
d_call: .
j_call: TRBJ1-2
v_call: TRBV11-2
cdr3_length: 14
cdr3_nt: TGTGCCAGCAGCTTAGATATCAGGCCTTATGGCTACACCTTC
cdr3_aa: CASSLDIRPYGYTF

clone_size: .
d_call: TRBD2
j_call: TRBJ2-3
v_call: TRBV7-2
cdr3_length: 16
cdr3_nt: TGTGCCAGCAGCCGGAGAGGACTAGCGAACACAGATACGCAGTATTTT
cdr3_aa: CASSRRGLANTDTQYF